This T cell receptor (beta chain) was identified in a study of OX40 agonist ivuxolimab in advanced cancers. V was pared by 6 bases and J by 6 bases, with 19 bases of the junction left unmatched. CDR1 is SNHLY, CDR2 FYNNEI, per germline. CDR3 size: 18 residues. This clone was recorded a few times. What it binds is not known. Study outcomes and limitations: Among the lowest levels of clonal expansion were found in partial responders at 0.1-3.0 mg/kg. Dose levels from 0.1 to 3.0 mg/kg saw CD4+ and CD8+ blood T cells expand clonally by week 6.

Assay: immunoSEQ multiplex PCR; the TCRdb copy retains only in-frame clones and omits some. The sample includes more than 20,000 clones, roughly 77% of them seen just once. The source material was CD4+ or CD8+ T cells sorted from blood, sampled in a trial of the OX40 agonist ivuxolimab. The clonotype originates from an adult with an advanced solid tumor such as melanoma, head and neck, liver or kidney cancer. The chain couples TRBV2 to TRBJ2-3; 9 bases are a match to TRBD2. In nucleotides, the CDR3 is TGTGCCAGCAGGACACCTTTAGCGGGGGAGGACCTTTCGGATACGCAGTATTTT. Translation: CASRTPLAGEDLSDTQYF. The variable domain in full, completed from reference TRBV2 and TRBJ2-3, reads EPEVTQTPSHQVTQMGQEVILRCVPISNHLYFYWYRQILGQKVEFLVSFYNNEISEKSEIFDDQFSVERPDGSNFTLKIRSTKLEDSAMYFCASRTPLAGEDLSDTQYFGPGTRLTVL.